Listed below are T cell receptor beta chains from one sample, sequenced in a study of cytomegalovirus exposure and HLA in healthy donors. The assay was immunoSEQ multiplex PCR, and TCRdb's table has in-frame clones only and misses some. The ten most abundant clones cover less than 0.9% of a sample with 150,000 to 250,000 clones. Sample: PBMCs. These receptors were collected from a boy between 10 and 17 years old in good health and CMV-seronegative. The CDR3 runs from the conserved cysteine through the conserved F or W. Fields, in order: CDR3 length, V gene, J gene, D gene, CDR3 DNA, CDR3 protein. The D gene is left open where the match is weak.

13	TRBV11-2	TRBJ1-5	NA	TGTGCCAGCAGCCGGACTGATAATCAGCCCCAGCATTTT	CASSRTDNQPQHF
14	TRBV27	TRBJ1-6	NA	TGTGCCAGCAGTTTTCCCGGGGTGAGTTCACCCCTCCACTTT	CASSFPGVSSPLHF
14	TRBV7-2	TRBJ2-3	TRBD2	TGTGCCAGCAGCCGGACTAGTTGGACAGATACGCAGTATTTT	CASSRTSWTDTQYF
13	TRBV19	TRBJ2-7	TRBD1	TGTGCCAGTAGTGACAGGGGGGTAGGCGAGCAGTACTTC	CASSDRGVGEQYF
15	TRBV6-6	TRBJ1-2	NA	TGTGCCAGCAGTTACTCAGCGGGCGATAACTATGGCTACACCTTC	CASSYSAGDNYGYTF
14	TRBV6-5	TRBJ1-5	NA	TGTGCCAGCGGGGAGGGGGGAGAGAGTCAGCCCCAGCATTTT	CASGEGGESQPQHF
15	TRBV6-5	TRBJ1-1	NA	TGTGCCAGCAACTTAGGCGCAGGGCTGAACACTGAAGCTTTCTTT	CASNLGAGLNTEAFF
17	TRBV11-2	TRBJ2-3	TRBD1	TGTGCCAGCAGCTCCCTAGGGGTACAGGGGAAAACAGATACGCAGTATTTT	CASSSLGVQGKTDTQYF
14	TRBV11-3	TRBJ2-5	TRBD2	TGTGCCAGCAGCTTAGGGGGGGGCCAAGAGACCCAGTACTTC	CASSLGGGQETQYF
13	TRBV28	TRBJ2-7	NA	TGTGCCAACACGCTAGCAGGGGTGTCTGAGCAGTACTTC	CANTLAGVSEQYF
15	TRBV5-1	TRBJ1-2	TRBD1	TGCGCCAGCAGCCAAACAGGGGGCGGCCTCTATGGCTACACCTTC	CASSQTGGGLYGYTF
13	TRBV29-1	TRBJ1-1	TRBD1	TGCAGCGTTGAGGGGACAGGGGTTACTGAAGCTTTCTTT	CSVEGTGVTEAFF
16	TRBV6-6	TRBJ2-5	NA	TGTGCCAGCAGTTACTCCAGGGGACATTGGGAAGAGACCCAGTACTTC	CASSYSRGHWEETQYF
13	TRBV7-9	TRBJ2-5	TRBD1	TGTGCCAGCAGCCCGGGACAGGGAGAGACCCAGTACTTC	CASSPGQGETQYF
14	TRBV10-3	TRBJ1-5	NA	TGTGCCATCAGTGAGGTCGACAGTAATCAGCCCCAGCATTTT	CAISEVDSNQPQHF
13	TRBV10-3	TRBJ2-7	NA	TGTGCCATTTCAGCAGGGTACTCCTACGAGCAGTACTTC	CAISAGYSYEQYF
12	TRBV2	TRBJ1-4	NA	TGTGCCAGCAGTGAATCCCTTGAAAAACTGTTTTTT	CASSESLEKLFF
15	TRBV7-2	TRBJ1-5	NA	TGTGCCAGCAGCCCAATCGGGGGTAGCAATCAGCCCCAGCATTTT	CASSPIGGSNQPQHF
14	TRBV5-4	TRBJ2-3	NA	TGTGCCAGCAGCTCAGGACAGAACACAGATACGCAGTATTTT	CASSSGQNTDTQYF
12	TRBV30	TRBJ2-1	TRBD2	TGTGCCTGGAGTGACCTAGCGGGAGGCAAGTTCTTC	CAWSDLAGGKFF
16	TRBV4-2	TRBJ1-2	NA	TGTGCCAGCAGCCAACTTACAGACAGCGCCCTTGATGGCTACACCTTC	CASSQLTDSALDGYTF
14	TRBV5-4	TRBJ2-3	TRBD1	TGTGCCAGCAGCCCACGGACAGGCCCCGATACGCAGTATTTT	CASSPRTGPDTQYF
14	TRBV7-8	TRBJ1-2	TRBD1	TGTGCCAGCAGCTGGGACAGTTCTAACTATGGCTACACCTTC	CASSWDSSNYGYTF
16	TRBV9	TRBJ2-5	NA	TGTGCCAGCAGCGCGCGTGGGACTCTAAAGGGGGAGACCCAGTACTTC	CASSARGTLKGETQYF
15	TRBV4-1	TRBJ2-3	NA	TGCGCCAGCAGTCATGCAGGGGTTCGGACAGATACGCAGTATTTT	CASSHAGVRTDTQYF
16	TRBV11-2	TRBJ2-3	TRBD2	TGTGCCAGCAGCTTAGGGGCTAGCGGGGGAACAGATACGCAGTATTTT	CASSLGASGGTDTQYF
18	TRBV5-1	TRBJ1-2	NA	TGCGCCAGCAGCTTGACTCCGGGGGAGCCGACTCTCTTCTATGGCTACACCTTC	CASSLTPGEPTLFYGYTF
13	TRBV7-3	TRBJ1-2	NA	TGTGCCAGCACCCAAGCGGGTAATTATGGCTACACCTTC	CASTQAGNYGYTF
16	TRBV4-1	TRBJ1-6	NA	TGCGCCAGCAGCCAAACCGGGGACTCCTATAATTCACCCCTCCACTTT	CASSQTGDSYNSPLHF
15	TRBV7-9	TRBJ2-5	TRBD1	TGTGCCAGCAGCTACCTCAGGGGGAACCAAGAGACCCAGTACTTC	CASSYLRGNQETQYF
15	TRBV19	TRBJ1-5	NA	TGTGCCAGTACCTCCTTGGGGGGGGGCAATCAGCCCCAGCATTTT	CASTSLGGGNQPQHF
16	TRBV11-1	TRBJ2-7	TRBD2	TGTGCCAGGGAACAGGGTAGTCTAGCGGGAACCTACGAGCAGTACTTC	CAREQGSLAGTYEQYF
15	TRBV25-1	TRBJ1-4	NA	TGTGCCAGCAGTGAATCGGGAGCAACTAATGAAAAACTGTTTTTT	CASSESGATNEKLFF
16	TRBV7-3	TRBJ2-2	TRBD1	TGTGCCAGCAGCGTCGGACAGGGAAGTAGCACCGGGGAGCTGTTTTTT	CASSVGQGSSTGELFF
14	TRBV7-2	TRBJ2-7	NA	TGTGCCAGCAGCTTTACAAGGGACACCTACGAGCAGTACTTC	CASSFTRDTYEQYF
15	TRBV4-1	TRBJ1-5	TRBD1	TGCGCCAGCAGCCTGACCGACAGGGTTAATCAGCCCCAGCATTTT	CASSLTDRVNQPQHF
16	TRBV28	TRBJ2-4	NA	TGTGCCAGCAGTTTAATACAGGGCTCGGGCAAAAACATTCAGTACTTC	CASSLIQGSGKNIQYF
17	TRBV6-1	TRBJ2-6	TRBD2	TGTGCCAGCAGTGGGACTAGCGGGGGCTCTGGGGCCAACGTCCTGACTTTC	CASSGTSGGSGANVLTF
15	TRBV5-1	TRBJ1-2	NA	TGCGCCAGCAGCTTTGATAACGGACGGAGCGGCGGCTACACCTTC	CASSFDNGRSGGYTF
14	TRBV2	TRBJ2-3	TRBD2	TGTGCCAGCAGAGAACTAGCGAGCACAGATACGCAGTATTTT	CASRELASTDTQYF
11	TRBV6-7	TRBJ1-5	NA	TGTGCCAGCAGTTATGGGCAGGGGAAGCATTTT	CASSYGQGKHF
17	TRBV10-3	TRBJ2-7	NA	TGTGCCATCAGTGAGTCGGCCCCCGCGGTGGGTCCCTACGAGCAGTACTTC	CAISESAPAVGPYEQYF
17	TRBV7-2	TRBJ1-6	TRBD1	TGTGCCAGCAGCTACCCGGACAGGGGGAGGCTTGATTCACCCCTCCACTTT	CASSYPDRGRLDSPLHF
14	TRBV9	TRBJ2-1	NA	TGTGCCAGCAGCCCACCGGGCGCAGAGGGTGAGCAGTTCTTC	CASSPPGAEGEQFF
15	TRBV11-1	TRBJ1-4	NA	TGTGCCAGCAGCCGGACAGCAGCAACTAATGAAAAACTGTTTTTT	CASSRTAATNEKLFF
14	TRBV7-8	TRBJ1-1	NA	TGTGCCAGCAGCTTGGGCAGTGGGAACACTGAAGCTTTCTTT	CASSLGSGNTEAFF
15	TRBV19	TRBJ1-4	TRBD1	TGTGCCACTAGTAGACAGGGGGCAACTAATGAAAAACTGTTTTTT	CATSRQGATNEKLFF
14	TRBV7-9	TRBJ1-2	TRBD1	TGTGCCAGCAGCTTAGCGACAGGGGAAACTGGCTACACCTTC	CASSLATGETGYTF